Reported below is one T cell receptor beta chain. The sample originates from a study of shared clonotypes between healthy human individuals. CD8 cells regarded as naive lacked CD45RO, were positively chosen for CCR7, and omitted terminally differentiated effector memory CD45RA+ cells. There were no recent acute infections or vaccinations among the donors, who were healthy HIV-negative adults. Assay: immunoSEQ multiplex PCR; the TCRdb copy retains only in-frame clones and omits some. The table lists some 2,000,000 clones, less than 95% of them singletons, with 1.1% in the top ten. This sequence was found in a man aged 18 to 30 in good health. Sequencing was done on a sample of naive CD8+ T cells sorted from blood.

The CDR3 loop is CASSPPQYF. CDR3 sequence (DNA): TGCGCCAGCAGTCCCCCTCAGTACTTC. The gene calls are TRBV23-1 and TRBJ2-4; the D is unclear. TRBV23-1 is known as an ORF, though its function is uncertain. The ends were cut back, 4 bases at V and 12 bases at J, with 4 bases in the middle. There are 9 residues in the CDR3.